The next 21 T cell receptor beta chains were all read from a single sample in a study of blood T cell repertoires in COVID-19. TCRdb keeps only in-frame clones here, not all; method: immunoSEQ multiplex PCR. The data show some 130,000 clones, with about four fifths seen just once and roughly 9% held by the top ten. The sample taken for sequencing was peripheral blood. These receptors came from a man aged 40-49 years with active or convalescent COVID-19.

V is TRBV5-1 and J is TRBJ2-3; no definite D call. Germline V gives CDR1 SGHRS, CDR2 YFSETQ. This CDR3 region has 13 residues. V lost 0 bases and J lost 2, with 4 bases in between. The CDR3, as DNA: TGCGCCAGCAGCTTGGATCACACAGATACGCAGTATTTT. This sequence encodes CASSLDHTDTQYF.

This clone is a singleton in its sample. V gene TRBV20-1 combines with J gene TRBJ2-7, with 8 bases fitting TRBD2. This CDR3 is 14 amino acids long. The junction had 7 bases not matched to a gene; V was cut back by 6 bases and J by 0 bases. Looked up from germline, CDR1 is DFQATT and CDR2 is SNEGSKA (reference sequence). CDR3 sequence reads: CSASSGTSSYEQYF. Written as DNA, the CDR3 is TGCAGTGCGAGTAGCGGGACCAGCTCCTACGAGCAGTACTTC.

V is TRBV18 and J is TRBJ2-5; 7 positions agree with TRBD1. From germline, CDR1 is KGHSH and CDR2 LQKENI. V lost 3 bases, J lost 2 bases, and 3 bases stayed unmatched. The CDR3 is 14 residues long. The CDR3 protein is CASSPLDRQETQYF. CDR3 nucleotide sequence: TGTGCCAGCTCACCCCTGGACAGGCAAGAGACCCAGTACTTC.

There are a few counts of this clone. This chain joins TRBV2 and TRBJ1-2; TRBD1 matches 8 bases. From germline, CDR1 is SNHLY and CDR2 FYNNEI. The CDR3 length is 15 residues. Trimming removed 4 bases from V and 2 bases from J; junction bases left unmatched: 6. In nucleotides, the CDR3 is TGTGCCAGCAGTGCCCTGTGGACAGGGAACTATGGCTACACCTTC. Translated, it gives CASSALWTGNYGYTF.

The chain is built from TRBV27 and TRBJ2-5, with D maybe TRBD1 (6 bases). Trimming removed 5 bases at V and 4 bases at J, with 11 bases between. The CDR3 has 13 residues. Germline CDR1 and CDR2: MNHEY and SMNVEV (reference sequence). CDR3 protein: CASSKGQGETQYF. The DNA for the CDR3 is TGTGCCAGCAGTAAGGGACAAGGAGAGACCCAGTACTTC.

The chain couples TRBV19 to TRBJ2-5; 10 bases are shared with TRBD1. The V gene end was trimmed by 5 bases and the J gene end by 3 bases; junction bases not matched to a gene: 9. This CDR3 has 16 amino acids. The V gene's germline CDR1 is LNHDA and CDR2 SQIVND (reference sequence). The CDR3 sequence is CASSARTGGTKETQYF. The CDR3 DNA reads as TGTGCCAGTAGTGCCCGGACAGGGGGAACTAAAGAGACCCAGTACTTC. Drawing the rest from reference TRBV19 and TRBJ2-5, the complete variable domain is DGGITQSPKYLFRKEGQNVTLSCEQNLNHDAMYWYRQDPGQGLRLIYYSQIVNDFQKGDIAEGYSVSREKKESFPLTVTSAQKNPTAFYLCASSARTGGTKETQYFGPGTRLLVL.

The chain combines TRBV12-3 or TRBV12-4 with TRBJ2-5; D gene uncertain. Between the trimmed V and J ends, which lost 6 bases and 9 bases, there was a span of 14 bases. The CDR3 extends over 12 amino acids. The CDR3 DNA is TGTGCCAGCAGCTATAACCTAGGAGCCCAGTACTTC. It is translated as CASSYNLGAQYF.

The chain employs TRBV2 and TRBJ2-7; D ambiguous. This CDR3 has 13 amino acids. V lost 6 bases and J lost 2, with 11 bases in between. Germline values: CDR1 SNHLY, CDR2 FYNNEI. CDR3 residues: CASRPDIPYEQYF. The CDR3 bases are TGTGCCAGCAGACCCGACATCCCCTACGAGCAGTACTTC. The full variable domain, completed using reference TRBV2 and TRBJ2-7, is EPEVTQTPSHQVTQMGQEVILRCVPISNHLYFYWYRQILGQKVEFLVSFYNNEISEKSEIFDDQFSVERPDGSNFTLKIRSTKLEDSAMYFCASRPDIPYEQYFGPGTRLTVT.

This clone was counted only a few times. V usage is TRBV12-5 and J usage is TRBJ1-5; D might be TRBD1 (5 bases). The CDR3 totals 15 residues. The V and J ends lost 1 base and 4 bases respectively, with 11 bases between them. Germline CDR1 is LGHNT and CDR2 is FRNRAP. The CDR3 DNA follows: TGTGCTAGTGGTTTGGGCCTGACAGAGAATCAGCCCCAGCATTTT. Amino acids: CASGLGLTENQPQHF.

The chain couples TRBV15 to TRBJ2-3; D unresolved. Germline loops: CDR1 LNHNV, CDR2 YYDKDF (reference sequence). With 5 bases removed from V and 6 bases from J, the gap between germline ends came to 15 bases. This CDR3 is 14 amino acids long. The CDR3 coding sequence is TGTGCCACCAGCCGAGCGACTTCTTTTGATACGCAGTATTTT. Its translation: CATSRATSFDTQYF.

The chain joins TRBV3-1 (or the pseudogene TRBV3-2) to TRBJ1-5, with 8 positions matching TRBD1. Per the germline V gene, CDR1 is LGHDT and CDR2 is YNNKEL (reference sequence). V shed 3 bases, J shed 6 bases, and the junction held 7 bases outside the gene matches. The CDR3 covers 15 residues. CDR3 DNA sequence: TGTGCCAGCAGCCAGAGGCAGGGGGCTAGTCAGCCCCAGCATTTT. Protein product: CASSQRQGASQPQHF.

The V call is TRBV3-1 (or the pseudogene TRBV3-2), the J call TRBJ1-1, with 7 nucleotides matching TRBD1. Per the germline V gene, CDR1 is LGHDT and CDR2 is YNNKEL (reference sequence). J was trimmed by 0 bases and V by 4 bases; bases with no gene match: 5. This CDR3 comprises 15 residues. CDR3 amino acids: CASSPQGSMNTEAFF. The CDR3, as DNA: TGTGCCAGCAGCCCACAGGGGTCCATGAACACTGAAGCTTTCTTT.

About this clone: Other DNA sequences in the sample encode the same CDR3. V usage is TRBV29-1 and J usage is TRBJ1-1; no reliable D call. CDR1 and CDR2 from the germline V gene are SQVTM and ANQGSEA. V was clipped by 6 bases and J by 3 bases, with 5 bases between them. CDR3 length: 10 residues. As DNA, the CDR3 is TGCAGCGTGAGGGACACTGAAGCTTTCTTT. This sequence encodes CSVRDTEAFF. The full variable domain, in which reference TRBV29-1 and TRBJ1-1 provide the parts outside the CDR3, is SAVISQKPSRDICQRGTSLTIQCQVDSQVTMMFWYRQQPGQSLTLIATANQGSEATYESGFVIDKFPISRPNLTFSTLTVSNMSPEDSSIYLCSVRDTEAFFGQGTRLTVV.

The CDR3 DNA reads as TGTGCCAGCTCACCACCGGCCACGAACACTGAAGCTTTCTTT. This translates into CASSPPATNTEAFF. The chain joins TRBV18 to TRBJ1-1; D is unclear. The CDR3 is made up of 14 amino acids. Trimming cost V 0 bases and J 1 base, with 6 bases left between them. Germline V gives CDR1 KGHSH, CDR2 LQKENI.

This clone has a single count. The chain links TRBV6-1 to TRBJ1-1; D gene ambiguous. The CDR3 contains 14 residues. The germline gives CDR1 MNHNS, CDR2 SASEGT. The V and J ends lost 1 base and 1 base respectively, with 7 bases between them. The CDR3 sequence: CASSEVSWNTEAFF. The DNA for the CDR3 is TGTGCCAGCAGTGAAGTCAGTTGGAACACTGAAGCTTTCTTT.

The genes are TRBV10-1 and TRBJ2-1; 13 nucleotides match TRBD2. J lost 6 bases, V lost 3 bases, and 8 bases had no gene match. The germline gives CDR1 WNHNN, CDR2 SYGVQD (reference sequence). The CDR3 is 17 amino acids. Here the CDR3 reads CASSESPRLAGGNEQFF. CDR3 sequence (DNA): TGCGCCAGCAGTGAATCCCCTAGACTAGCGGGGGGCAATGAGCAGTTCTTC.

This chain links TRBV11-2 with TRBJ2-1; D might be TRBD2 (6 bases). The CDR3 spans 15 residues. The germline V gene encodes CDR1 SGHAT and CDR2 FQNNGV. V was pared by 4 bases and J by 6 bases, with 16 bases between. CDR3 sequence (DNA): TGTGCCAGCAGCTCGTGGGGGGTCCCTTTCAATGAGCAGTTCTTC. This encodes CASSSWGVPFNEQFF.

This clone appeared once. This chain joins TRBV19 and TRBJ2-7, with 7 bases lining up with TRBD1. This CDR3 is built from 15 residues. Trimming took 5 bases from V and 1 from J; bases not matched to a gene: 8. Germline V lookup: CDR1 LNHDA, CDR2 SQIVND (reference sequence). CDR3 protein: CASSLSTGRSYEQYF. As DNA, the CDR3 is TGTGCCAGTAGTCTGTCGACAGGGAGATCCTACGAGCAGTACTTC.

The J gene is TRBJ2-7, the V gene TRBV7-2; possible D gene TRBD2, 7 bases. Looked up from germline, CDR1 is SGHTA and CDR2 is FQGNSA. Trimming took off 1 base at V and 0 bases at J, with 19 bases between the two ends. The CDR3 runs to 18 residues. CDR3 amino acids: CASSLVGSGGGSSYEQYF. CDR3 nucleotides: TGTGCCAGCAGCTTAGTGGGATCGGGCGGGGGCAGCTCCTACGAGCAGTACTTC.

V and J are TRBV6-1 and TRBJ1-6; TRBD1 agrees at 7 bases. V trimming: 2 bases; J trimming: 14 bases; junction bases outside the gene matches: 9. The CDR3 totals 14 residues. Germline CDR1 is MNHNS and CDR2 is SASEGT. CDR3 residues: CASSELNPDRALHF. CDR3 coding DNA: TGTGCCAGCAGTGAATTGAACCCTGACAGGGCCCTCCACTTT.

The chain links TRBV5-1 to TRBJ1-1; TRBD1 agrees at 7 bases. The junction had 9 bases not matched to a gene; V was cut back by 5 bases and J by 5 bases. The CDR3 is made up of 14 amino acids. The germline V gene encodes CDR1 SGHRS and CDR2 YFSETQ. The CDR3 nucleotides read TGCGCCAGCAGACGACGACAGGGAGAAACTGAAGCTTTCTTT. Residues: CASRRRQGETEAFF.